The 17 T cell receptor beta chains listed next were all sequenced from one sample in a study of T cell responses to AZD1222 COVID-19 vaccine. Assay: immunoSEQ multiplex PCR; the TCRdb copy retains only in-frame clones and omits some. The sample lists 150,000 to 200,000 clones; 85% to 95% were seen once. The sequencing used peripheral blood, collected on day 0 of AZD1222 vaccination. The receptors come from an adult in good health.

This clone was detected once. The genes are TRBV3-1 (or the pseudogene TRBV3-2) and TRBJ1-1; D may be TRBD1 (6 bases). V shed 7 bases and J shed 8 bases, with 11 bases lying between them. The CDR3 is 11 amino acids. Germline CDR1 is LGHDT and CDR2 is YNNKEL (reference sequence). CDR3 DNA sequence: TGTGCCAGCACCCGCGGGGGCGAAGCTTTCTTT. Protein sequence: CASTRGGEAFF.

The CDR3 DNA reads TGTGCCAGCAGCTTATCGAAGACCCAGTACTTC. The encoded protein is CASSLSKTQYF. The rearrangement uses TRBV11-2 and TRBJ2-5; D gene unclear. This CDR3 has 11 residues. V was clipped by 2 bases and J by 6 bases, with 4 bases between them. Per germline, CDR1 SGHAT and CDR2 FQNNGV. Combining the CDR3 with reference TRBV11-2 and TRBJ2-5 gives the whole variable domain EAGVAQSPRYKIIEKRQSVAFWCNPISGHATLYWYQQILGQGPKLLIQFQNNGVVDDSQLPKDRFSAERLKGVDSTLKIQPAKLEDSAVYLCASSLSKTQYFGPGTRLLVL.

This chain links TRBV25-1 with TRBJ1-4, with TRBD1 identical over 7 bases. The CDR3 covers 17 residues. V dropped 0 bases and J dropped 7; count of bases not matched to a gene: 11. Germline CDR1 reads MGHDK; CDR2 reads SYGVNS. The CDR3 here is CASSEYSSRQGGEKLFF. CDR3 nucleotide sequence: TGTGCCAGCAGTGAATATAGCTCTCGGCAGGGGGGTGAAAAACTGTTTTTT.

The chain uses TRBV19 and TRBJ1-1; 7 nucleotides match TRBD1. Germline CDR1 is LNHDA and CDR2 is SQIVND (reference sequence). The CDR3 is 13 amino acids. The junction had 3 bases not matched to a gene; V was cut back by 7 bases and J by 1 base. The CDR3 here is CASTTGRNTEAFF. The CDR3 DNA follows: TGTGCCAGTACGACAGGGAGGAACACTGAAGCTTTCTTT.

The genes are TRBV9 and TRBJ2-7; no clear D gene. V dropped 3 bases and J dropped 2 bases, with 9 bases sitting between them. The CDR3 loop spans 13 amino acids. The germline V gene encodes CDR1 SGDLS and CDR2 YYNGEE. The DNA of the CDR3 is TGTGCCAGCAGCGAGGATTGGGCCTACGAGCAGTACTTC. Translation gives CASSEDWAYEQYF.

The V and J genes are TRBV27 and TRBJ1-2; 7 positions match TRBD1. CDR1 MNHEY and CDR2 SMNVEV come from the germline V gene (reference sequence). J was trimmed by 4 bases and V by 5 bases; bases with no gene match: 7. CDR3 length: 14 amino acids. CDR3 DNA sequence: TGTGCCAGCAGTACATTCCGGGACAGCTATGGCTACACCTTC. This translates into CASSTFRDSYGYTF.

This sequence joins TRBV15 and TRBJ1-4, with D unresolved. Trimming pared 4 bases from V and 7 bases from J, leaving 16 bases between. Germline-derived CDR1 and CDR2 are LNHNV and YYDKDF (reference sequence). The CDR3 loop spans 15 amino acids. CDR3 coding DNA: TGTGCCACCAGCATCGGGGTGAATAAGGGTGAAAAACTGTTTTTT. This codes for CATSIGVNKGEKLFF.

The V call is TRBV4-2, the J call TRBJ2-7; 11 bases map to TRBD2. With V trimmed by 4 bases and J by 4 bases, 12 bases remained unmatched. CDR3 length: 17 amino acids. The germline V gene encodes CDR1 LGHNA and CDR2 YNFKEQ. In DNA, the CDR3 is TGTGCCAGCAGCCTACACGGCCGGGCTAGCGGGGGGTACGAGCAGTACTTC. This gives the protein CASSLHGRASGGYEQYF.

The chain carries TRBV25-1 and TRBJ1-6; the D gene is possibly TRBD1 (6 bases). Germline lookup yields CDR1 MGHDK and CDR2 SYGVNS. The V and J ends lost 3 bases and 9 bases respectively, with 18 bases between them. This CDR3 is built from 16 residues. CDR3 sequence (DNA): TGTGCCAGCAGTGATCTCATAGGGGGGCAGGGTTCACCCCTCCACTTT. Protein product: CASSDLIGGQGSPLHF. Drawing the rest from reference TRBV25-1 and TRBJ1-6, the complete variable domain is EADIYQTPRYLVIGTGKKITLECSQTMGHDKMYWYQQDPGMELHLIHYSYGVNSTEKGDLSSESTVSRIRTEHFPLTLESARPSHTSQYLCASSDLIGGQGSPLHFGNGTRLTVT.

The chain is built from TRBV11-2 and TRBJ2-7; TRBD2 aligns across 11 bases. With V trimmed by 4 bases and J by 4 bases, 6 bases remained unmatched. The V gene's germline CDR1 is SGHAT and CDR2 FQNNGV. The CDR3 sequence is 15 residues long. As DNA, the CDR3 is TGTGCCAGCAGCTCCCTAGCGGGAGGTGTGTACGAGCAGTACTTC. Translating it yields CASSSLAGGVYEQYF.

The V call is TRBV11-2, the J call TRBJ1-1; 7 nucleotides match TRBD1. Trimming took 1 base from V and 4 from J; bases not matched to a gene: 15. CDR3 length: 18 amino acids. Germline V gene sequence: CDR1 SGHAT, CDR2 FQNNGV. The CDR3 nucleotides are TGTGCCAGCAGCTTAGGAGGAGGGACAGCTTCGGGGGGCACTGAAGCTTTCTTT. Amino acid sequence: CASSLGGGTASGGTEAFF.

This clone was seen once. J is TRBJ2-1 and V is TRBV11-3; D is undetermined. Germline CDR1 is SGHNT and CDR2 is YENEEA. V dropped 5 bases and J dropped 4 bases, with 15 bases sitting between them. The CDR3 spans 15 residues. This chain's CDR3 is CASSLREGWYNEQFF. CDR3 DNA: TGTGCCAGCAGCCTCCGAGAAGGCTGGTACAATGAGCAGTTCTTC.

The V call is TRBV27, the J call TRBJ2-7; 8 bases map to TRBD2. CDR1 is MNHEY, CDR2 SMNVEV, per germline (reference sequence). J was trimmed by 0 bases and V by 6 bases; bases with no gene match: 10. The CDR3 runs 16 residues. The CDR3 here is CASSSRGGSYSYEQYF. In nucleotides, the CDR3 is TGTGCCAGCAGCAGCCGGGGGGGGTCCTACTCCTACGAGCAGTACTTC.

In the case of this clone: The same CDR3 is also encoded by other DNA sequences in this sample. The genes are TRBV20-1 and TRBJ2-7; D is uncertain. Germline V gene data show CDR1 as DFQATT and CDR2 as SNEGSKA (reference sequence). The length of the CDR3 is 11 residues. V lost 3 bases and J 1 base, leaving 4 bases between the germline ends. The DNA of the CDR3 is TGCAGTGCTAGGAGTTCCTACGAGCAGTACTTC. It is translated as CSARSSYEQYF.

V gene TRBV4-1 combines with J gene TRBJ1-5, with TRBD1 identical over 11 bases. The CDR3 length is 16 residues. V lost 3 bases to trimming and J lost 1 base; unmatched junction nucleotides: 2. Germline CDR1 is MGHRA and CDR2 is YSYEKL. DNA for the CDR3: TGCGCCAGCAGCCAGGACAGGGGGCTGAGCAATCAGCCCCAGCATTTT. Its translation: CASSQDRGLSNQPQHF.

This chain connects TRBV7-2 to TRBJ1-5; TRBD1 is a possible D gene (6 bases). Germline V gives CDR1 SGHTA, CDR2 FQGNSA. The CDR3 totals 14 residues. Trimming removed 4 bases at V and 2 bases at J, with 9 bases between. CDR3 sequence (DNA): TGTGCCAGCAGCTCAAACAGGGGCAATCAGCCCCAGCATTTT. It codes for CASSSNRGNQPQHF.

The CDR3 loop is CASSQAGGAQETQYF. CDR3 DNA sequence: TGCGCCAGCAGCCAAGCGGGGGGGGCGCAAGAGACCCAGTACTTC. The chain couples TRBV4-1 to TRBJ2-5; 8 bases are shared with TRBD2. The CDR3 loop spans 15 amino acids. Germline CDR1 and CDR2: MGHRA and YSYEKL. V gave up 1 base and J gave up 2 bases; unmatched junction bases: 3.